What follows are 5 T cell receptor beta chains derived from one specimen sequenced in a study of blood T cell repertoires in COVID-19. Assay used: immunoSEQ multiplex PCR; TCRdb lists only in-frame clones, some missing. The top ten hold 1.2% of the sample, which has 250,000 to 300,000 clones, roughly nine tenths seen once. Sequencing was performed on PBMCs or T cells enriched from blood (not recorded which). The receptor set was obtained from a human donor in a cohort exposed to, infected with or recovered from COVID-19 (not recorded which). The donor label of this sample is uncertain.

CDR3 residues: CASSQRDLIPSPTDTQYF. The CDR3 region has the DNA TGCGCCAGCAGCCAGAGGGACTTAATACCGTCCCCCACAGATACGCAGTATTTT. The rearrangement joins TRBV4-1 to TRBJ2-3; D possibly corresponds to TRBD2 (6 bases). The germline gives CDR1 MGHRA, CDR2 YSYEKL. This CDR3 contains 18 residues. Deletions cut 3 bases from V and 2 bases from J, with 21 bases between.

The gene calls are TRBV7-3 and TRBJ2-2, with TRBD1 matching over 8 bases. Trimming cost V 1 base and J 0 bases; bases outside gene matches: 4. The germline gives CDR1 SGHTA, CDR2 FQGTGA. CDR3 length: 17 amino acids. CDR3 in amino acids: CASSLIRGQANTGELFF. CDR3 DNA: TGTGCCAGCAGCTTAATACGGGGACAGGCGAACACCGGGGAGCTGTTTTTT.

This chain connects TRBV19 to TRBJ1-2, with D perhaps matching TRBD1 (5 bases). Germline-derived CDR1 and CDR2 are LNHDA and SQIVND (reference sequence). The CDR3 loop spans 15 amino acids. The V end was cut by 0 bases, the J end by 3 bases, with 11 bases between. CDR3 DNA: TGTGCCAGTAGTATAGACCCCCAAGGGGACTATGGCTACACCTTC. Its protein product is CASSIDPQGDYGYTF.

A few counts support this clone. For the CDR3, the DNA is TGTGCCAGCAGCCCGGGGGGATATAATTCACCCCTCCACTTT. Translating gives CASSPGGYNSPLHF. The rearrangement joins TRBV7-3 to TRBJ1-6; a possible D gene is TRBD1 (5 bases). The ends were cut back, 5 bases at V and 4 bases at J, with 9 bases in the middle. The V gene's germline CDR1 is SGHTA and CDR2 FQGTGA. This CDR3 is 14 amino acids long.

CDR3 sequence: CASSLRDRAFLGYTF. The DNA for the CDR3 is TGTGCCAGCAGCCTACGGGACAGGGCTTTTTTAGGCTACACCTTC. The chain joins TRBV9 to TRBJ1-2, with 9 bases that match TRBD1. Germline-derived CDR1 and CDR2 are SGDLS and YYNGEE. This CDR3 is built from 15 residues. V was clipped by 4 bases and J by 8 bases; unmatched bases: 12.